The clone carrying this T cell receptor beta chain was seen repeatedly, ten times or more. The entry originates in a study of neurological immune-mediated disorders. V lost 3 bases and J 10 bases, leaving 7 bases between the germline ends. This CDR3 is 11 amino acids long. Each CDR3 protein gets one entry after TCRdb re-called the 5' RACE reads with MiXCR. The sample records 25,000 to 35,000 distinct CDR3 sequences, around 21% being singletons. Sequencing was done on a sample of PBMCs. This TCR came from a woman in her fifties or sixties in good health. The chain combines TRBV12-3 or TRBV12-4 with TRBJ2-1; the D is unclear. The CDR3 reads CASSLAQEQFF. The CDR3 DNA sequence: TGTGCCAGCAGTTTGGCGCAGGAGCAGTTCTTC.